This T cell receptor beta chain was captured by sequencing in a study of blood T cell repertoires in COVID-19. Study context: PBMCs, B-cell-depleted T cells, or T cells were the source of the cDNA or gDNA that made up the material.

This study enrolled people aged about 18 to 90 from 20 to 25 US geographic areas. The CDR3 contains 12 residues. The germline CDR1 and CDR2 sequences are SNHLY and FYNNEI. The trim removed 6 bases at V and 8 bases at J, leaving 6 bases unmatched. Per the original methods: Scientists estimated how many nucleated cells there were by amplifying reference gene primers. Sequencing used immunoSEQ multiplex PCR; TCRdb keeps in-frame clones, though not all of them. V and J calls and clone size are those listed in that table; D and trimming were worked out from the DNA. Altogether approximately 240,000 clones are present, about 90% being singletons, with the ten largest covering around 6%.

The sequence was obtained from a young woman with acute COVID-19. The sequencing input was PBMCs or T cells enriched from blood (not recorded which). V and J are TRBV2 and TRBJ1-2; 7 positions match TRBD1. The CDR3, as DNA: TGTGCCAGCAGGACAGGGATAGGAGGCTACACCTTC. Amino acids: CASRTGIGGYTF.